This record looks at one T cell receptor beta chain sequence and its context. Authors' methods: The assay estimated nucleated cells by amplifying reference gene primers. The protocol was immunoSEQ multiplex PCR, while the TCRdb copy is restricted to in-frame clones and leaves out a portion. The V and J calls and clone size come from that table; D and trimming were worked out from the DNA. The table lists fewer than 130,000 clones, roughly four fifths of them singletons. This sample was included in a study of blood T cell repertoires in COVID-19. About the research overall: COVID-19 samples from acute and convalescent phases originated in the United States, Italy and Spain. Sample material is recorded as cDNA or gDNA derived from T cells, B-cell-depleted T cells, or PBMCs.

This CDR3 is built from 16 residues. Trimming pared 0 bases from V and 0 bases from J, leaving 11 bases between. The germline V gene has CDR1 WSHSY and CDR2 SAAADI. The chain is built from TRBV10-2 and TRBJ1-1; D is unclear. Specimen: peripheral blood. The TCR was taken from a man between 65 and 85 years old with active or convalescent COVID-19. CDR3 nucleotides: TGCGCCAGCAGTGAGTCGTACAGCCACATGAACACTGAAGCTTTCTTT. Its protein is CASSESYSHMNTEAFF.